This entry lists 7 T cell receptor beta chains sequenced from one sample in a study of molecular identifiers for immune sequencing clone quantification. TCRdb re-analysed the PCR reads in MiXCR, keeping a single row per CDR3 protein. The sample carries around 480,000 distinct CDR3 sequences, roughly 25% recorded once. Sample: naive CD8+ T cells from blood, with Jurkat cell RNA spiked in. The subset: FACS-sorted CD8+CD4-CCR7+CD45RA+ naive T cells. These TCRs come from a human donor in good health. Some libraries in this study had Jurkat cell RNA spiked in.

At least ten counts were recorded for this clonotype. This chain links TRBV5-8 with TRBJ1-1; D remains unclear. This CDR3 has 14 residues. V was cut by 0 bases and J by 4 bases, with 10 bases left in between. Germline V gene data show CDR1 as SGHTS and CDR2 as YDEGEE. In DNA, the CDR3 is TGTGCCAGCAGCTTGGCAGGTGGAGGCACTGAAGCTTTCTTT. It translates to CASSLAGGGTEAFF. Full variable domain (missing parts from reference TRBV5-8 and TRBJ1-1): EAGVTQSPTHLIKTRGQQATLRCSPISGHTSVYWYQQALGLGLQFLLWYDEGEERNRGNFPPRFSGRQFPNYSSELNVNALELEDSALYLCASSLAGGGTEAFFGQGTRLTVV.

Turning to this clonotype: A much larger clone differs by one base, so this may be a read error. The gene calls are TRBV6-6 and TRBJ2-7; 7 bases fit TRBD1. The V gene's germline CDR1 is MNHNY and CDR2 SVGAGI (reference sequence). The CDR3 consists of 15 residues. V lost 2 bases to trimming and J lost 4 bases; unmatched junction nucleotides: 8. CDR3 nucleotide sequence: TGTGCCAGCAGTTACGTTCAGGGGGTGTTTTACGAGCAGTACTTC. Translated, it gives CASSYVQGVFYEQYF.

This clonotype was detected ten times or more. This chain joins TRBV29-1 and TRBJ2-7, with D possibly TRBD2 on 6 matching bases. The V and J ends lost 1 base and 3 bases respectively, with 13 bases between them. Germline CDR1 and CDR2: SQVTM and ANQGSEA. This CDR3 spans 14 amino acids. This CDR3 is CSVEARDSGYEQYF. In DNA, the CDR3 is TGCAGCGTTGAAGCGAGGGACTCCGGCTACGAGCAGTACTTC.

The rearrangement joins TRBV12-3 or TRBV12-4 to TRBJ1-2; 7 bases agree with TRBD1. V gave up 7 bases and J gave up 4 bases; unmatched junction bases: 6. The CDR3 is made up of 13 amino acids. The CDR3 here is CASTPGTAYGYTF. For the CDR3, the DNA is TGTGCCAGCACCCCGGGGACAGCCTATGGCTACACCTTC.

The V gene is TRBV19, the J gene TRBJ2-1; 10 bases align to TRBD1. The junction had 9 bases not matched to a gene; V was cut back by 5 bases and J by 8 bases. The CDR3 runs 15 residues. From germline, CDR1 is LNHDA and CDR2 SQIVND (reference sequence). In DNA form, the CDR3 reads TGTGCCAGTAGTCCGGGACAGGGGAGTTGGGATGAGCAGTTCTTC. Protein: CASSPGQGSWDEQFF.

This clonotype was found many times. The rearrangement links TRBV7-9 to TRBJ2-2; a weak D match, TRBD1 (6 bases). Trimming cost V 4 bases and J 0 bases, with 15 bases left between them. Looked up from germline, CDR1 is SEHNR and CDR2 is FQNEAQ (reference sequence). The CDR3 has 17 amino acids. The CDR3 DNA is TGTGCCAGCAGCTGGGGGCGGGTCACCGCGAACACCGGGGAGCTGTTTTTT. Residues: CASSWGRVTANTGELFF.

Notes on this clonotype: A read error may account for a junction end that differs from germline. The rearrangement uses TRBV7-9 and TRBJ1-1, with D uncertain. The CDR3 has 14 amino acids. Per the germline V gene, CDR1 is SEHNR and CDR2 is FQNEAQ (reference sequence). The DNA for the CDR3 is TGTGCCGGCAGCCCGATGGGGTCGAACACTGAAGCTTTCTTT. Its translation is CAGSPMGSNTEAFF.